A selection of T cell receptor beta chains follows, all from one sample in a study of graft-versus-host responses after intestinal transplantation. The data were produced by immunoSEQ multiplex PCR, yet TCRdb's version contains in-frame clones alone and is incomplete. Among 6,000 to 8,500 clones listed, approximately 25% were seen once. The sequences come from alloreactive CD8+ T cells from a mixed lymphocyte reaction culture, collected before transplantation. These receptor sequences come from a human patient who was an organ donor for intestinal transplantation. CDR3s include the opening cysteine and the closing phenylalanine or tryptophan. D genes are given only for firm matches. A row's size may be missing; if present it is once, few, many or a size class.

j_call	clone_size	v_call	d_call	cdr3_nt	cdr3_aa
TRBJ2-5	.	TRBV6-5	TRBD2	TGTGCCAGCAGCCCCCTAGCGGGAGGTCAAGAGACCCAGTACTTC	CASSPLAGGQETQYF
TRBJ2-7	few	TRBV7-3	.	TGTGCCAGCAGCTTAGCTTCTGTTTACGAGCAGTACTTC	CASSLASVYEQYF
TRBJ1-2	.	TRBV5-7	.	TGTGCCAGCAGCTTGGGTCAGCGACCTAACTATGGCTACACCTTC	CASSLGQRPNYGYTF
TRBJ1-2	few	TRBV6-8	TRBD1	TGTGCCAGCAGTTTAGGACAGGGAAATGGCTACACCTTC	CASSLGQGNGYTF
TRBJ2-1	medium-sized	TRBV13	TRBD1	TGTGCCAGCAGCTTAGGGACAGGGGCGTACAATGAGCAGTTCTTC	CASSLGTGAYNEQFF
TRBJ2-1	few	TRBV7-3	.	TGTGCCAGCAGCTTAGCAGGAGGTGGCATTTACAATGAGCAGTTCTTC	CASSLAGGGIYNEQFF
TRBJ1-2	few	TRBV11-2	.	TGTGCCAGCAGCTTAGCTAACTATGGCTACACCTTC	CASSLANYGYTF
TRBJ2-5	.	TRBV27	.	TGTGCCAGCAGTTACGGGTGGGGAGAGACCCAGTACTTC	CASSYGWGETQYF
TRBJ2-1	few	TRBV5-1	.	TGCGCCAGCAGCTTGCTGGGTCTTTTTGCGCGCGAGCAGTTCTTC	CASSLLGLFAREQFF
TRBJ1-5	.	TRBV27	TRBD1	TGTGCCAGCAGTTTCCCCGCCCTGACAGGGGTTAACAATCAGCCCCAGCATTTT	CASSFPALTGVNNQPQHF
TRBJ2-5	few	TRBV9	TRBD2	TGTGCCAGCAGCGACTCCCTAGCGGGAGGGCCGGAGACCCAGTACTTC	CASSDSLAGGPETQYF
TRBJ2-7	.	TRBV5-3	TRBD1	TGTGCCAGCAGCTTGCCCCGTGACAGGGACTACGAGCAGTACTTC	CASSLPRDRDYEQYF
TRBJ1-2	once	TRBV12-5	.	TGTGCTAGTGGTAGTGGAGCTTTGCAAGGGAAGACCTATGGCTACACCTTC	CASGSGALQGKTYGYTF
TRBJ1-5	.	TRBV28	.	TGTGCCAGCAGTTTGAGCGGGGCGCGGTATCAGCCCCAGCATTTT	CASSLSGARYQPQHF
TRBJ1-5	few	TRBV11-3	.	TGTGCCAGCAGCTTAGTGGAGGATAGCAATCAGCCCCAGCATTTT	CASSLVEDSNQPQHF